These 32 T cell receptor beta chains were sequenced from one sample in a study of blood T cell repertoires in COVID-19. TCRdb keeps only in-frame clones here, not all; method: immunoSEQ multiplex PCR. The sample holds 230,000 or so clones, around 87% seen once. Sequenced: peripheral blood. The receptors stem from a woman in her fifties or sixties with COVID-19, enrolled during active disease.

This clone showed up just once. This chain links TRBV7-9 with TRBJ1-5, with TRBD1 as a possible D gene (5 bases). CDR1 is SEHNR, CDR2 FQNEAQ, per germline (reference sequence). Trimming shortened V by 1 base and J by 0 bases, and 10 bases separated the two germline ends. CDR3 length: 16 residues. CDR3 loop: CASSLDWQGSNQPQHF. CDR3 DNA sequence: TGTGCCAGCAGCTTAGATTGGCAGGGTAGCAATCAGCCCCAGCATTTT.

The chain is built from TRBV7-9 and TRBJ1-2, with D perhaps TRBD1 (5 bases). The CDR3 is 13 amino acids. V lost 1 base and J 8 bases, leaving 11 bases between the germline ends. Per the germline V gene, CDR1 is SEHNR and CDR2 is FQNEAQ (reference sequence). CDR3 loop: CASSLGGRDGYTF. Written as DNA, the CDR3 is TGTGCCAGCAGCTTAGGAGGGAGGGACGGCTACACCTTC.

This rearrangement joins TRBV11-2 to TRBJ1-3, with D uncertain. The CDR3 runs 11 residues. V was cut by 4 bases and J by 7 bases, with 5 bases left in between. The germline V gene has CDR1 SGHAT and CDR2 FQNNGV. CDR3 bases: TGTGCCAGCAGCTCTGCGAACACCATATATTTT. Residues: CASSSANTIYF.

This clone came up once. This rearrangement joins TRBV4-1 to TRBJ1-2; 10 bases map to TRBD1. The V gene end was trimmed by 5 bases and the J gene end by 10 bases; junction bases not matched to a gene: 13. Germline CDR1 reads MGHRA; CDR2 reads YSYEKL. This CDR3 has 15 amino acids. This chain's CDR3 is CASSISGTGVTDYTF. CDR3 in DNA: TGCGCCAGCAGCATCTCCGGGACAGGGGTAACTGACTACACCTTC.

This sequence joins TRBV29-1 and TRBJ2-2; D unresolved. The CDR3 is 14 residues long. Germline V gene data show CDR1 as SQVTM and CDR2 as ANQGSEA. The germline V and J ends were trimmed by 1 base and 5 bases, with 11 bases remaining between them. The DNA of the CDR3 is TGCAGCGTTGAAGGGTGGGCCTCTACCGGGGAGCTGTTTTTT. It is translated as CSVEGWASTGELFF.

The chain recombines TRBV27 with TRBJ2-2, with D tentatively TRBD2 (6 bases). Trimming cost V 4 bases and J 4 bases, with 10 bases left between them. CDR3 length: 14 residues. The germline V gene encodes CDR1 MNHEY and CDR2 SMNVEV (reference sequence). The CDR3 protein is CASSWGLGTGELFF. Here the CDR3 DNA reads TGTGCCAGCAGTTGGGGACTGGGCACCGGGGAGCTGTTTTTT.

The chain employs TRBV7-3 and TRBJ2-1; 8 bases align to TRBD1. Losses at the gene ends were 5 bases for V and 4 bases for J; bases not matched to a gene: 7. CDR1 and CDR2 from the germline V gene are SGHTA and FQGTGA. This CDR3 region has 15 residues. The CDR3 DNA follows: TGTGCCAGCAGCCACCCGGGACAGGCTTACAATGAGCAGTTCTTC. Amino acid sequence: CASSHPGQAYNEQFF.

The J gene is TRBJ1-5, the V gene TRBV19; TRBD1 might be the D (5 bases). In germline, CDR1 is LNHDA, CDR2 SQIVND (reference sequence). This CDR3 contains 13 residues. V lost 9 bases to trimming and J lost 5 bases, with 14 bases between them. CDR3 bases: TGTGCCAGCAGTCAGGGTGGGTATCAGCCCCAGCATTTT. Its protein is CASSQGGYQPQHF.

This clone was detected once. V usage is TRBV27 and J usage is TRBJ2-1; 8 positions match TRBD1. The V gene end was trimmed by 6 bases and the J gene end by 9 bases; junction bases not matched to a gene: 7. CDR3 length: 13 residues. Germline loops: CDR1 MNHEY, CDR2 SMNVEV (reference sequence). This CDR3 is CASSYQGAAEQFF. The CDR3 DNA is TGTGCCAGCAGCTACCAGGGGGCTGCTGAGCAGTTCTTC.

The gene calls are TRBV11-1 and TRBJ2-3, with 9 bases matching TRBD2. The CDR3 consists of 15 residues. The germline V gene has CDR1 SGHAT and CDR2 FQDESV (reference sequence). With V trimmed by 1 base and J by 3 bases, 2 bases remained unmatched. The DNA of the CDR3 is TGTGCCAGCAGCTTAGTCGGACTAGCGACAGATACGCAGTATTTT. It specifies CASSLVGLATDTQYF.

The chain employs TRBV5-1 and TRBJ2-3; tentative D call: TRBD2 (6 bases). Deletions cut 4 bases from V and 2 bases from J, with 14 bases between. The germline gives CDR1 SGHRS, CDR2 YFSETQ. This CDR3 has 15 amino acids. CDR3 sequence: CASSRDWAPTDTQYF. The CDR3 DNA follows: TGCGCCAGCAGCCGGGACTGGGCCCCCACAGATACGCAGTATTTT.

The J gene is TRBJ2-7, the V gene TRBV5-1, with a weak D call TRBD1 (5 bases). V was trimmed by 4 bases and J by 0 bases, leaving 11 bases between them. Per the germline V gene, CDR1 is SGHRS and CDR2 is YFSETQ. This CDR3 has 14 residues. The DNA of the CDR3 is TGCGCCAGCAGCCCGGACACCTTCTCCTACGAGCAGTACTTC. It codes for CASSPDTFSYEQYF.

V gene TRBV2 combines with J gene TRBJ1-2, with 8 bases aligning to TRBD1. The CDR3 is 13 residues long. Germline CDR1 and CDR2: SNHLY and FYNNEI. V shed 9 bases, J shed 2 bases, and the junction held 5 bases outside the gene matches. The CDR3 loop reads CARPRTGNYGYTF. Written as DNA, the CDR3 is TGTGCCAGACCTCGGACAGGGAACTATGGCTACACCTTC. Drawing the rest from reference TRBV2 and TRBJ1-2, the complete variable domain is EPEVTQTPSHQVTQMGQEVILRCVPISNHLYFYWYRQILGQKVEFLVSFYNNEISEKSEIFDDQFSVERPDGSNFTLKIRSTKLEDSAMYFCARPRTGNYGYTFGSGTRLTVV.

This clone came up a few times. The rearrangement joins TRBV7-2 to TRBJ1-4; tentatively, D is TRBD1 (5 bases). Germline-derived CDR1 and CDR2 are SGHTA and FQGNSA. The CDR3 spans 15 residues. V lost 5 bases to trimming and J lost 3 bases, with 13 bases between them. CDR3 nucleotides: TGTGCCAGCAGCCTCTTGGGGGGGGCTAATGAAAAACTGTTTTTT. Translation gives CASSLLGGANEKLFF.

The chain joins TRBV4-2 to TRBJ1-2; D remains unclear. V dropped 0 bases and J dropped 8 bases, with 16 bases sitting between them. Germline-derived CDR1 and CDR2 are LGHNA and YNFKEQ. This CDR3 spans 15 amino acids. The CDR3 protein is CASSQDPTTFAGYTF. Written as DNA, the CDR3 is TGTGCCAGCAGCCAAGACCCTACGACTTTCGCCGGCTACACCTTC.

This clone was seen a few times. The rearrangement links TRBV20-1 to TRBJ1-1; 8 bases are a match to TRBD1. The V and J ends lost 3 bases and 8 bases, in that order; junction bases with no gene match: 2. The CDR3 consists of 11 residues. Germline V CDR1 and CDR2: DFQATT, SNEGSKA (reference sequence). The CDR3 is CSASDRGEAFF. CDR3 nucleotides: TGCAGTGCTAGTGACAGGGGCGAAGCTTTCTTT.

The chain carries TRBV3-1 (or the pseudogene TRBV3-2) and TRBJ1-4; 9 nucleotides match TRBD1. Germline V gene data show CDR1 as LGHDT and CDR2 as YNNKEL (reference sequence). The CDR3 is 14 amino acids. Trimming removed 5 bases from V and 4 bases from J; junction bases left unmatched: 2. The DNA of the CDR3 is TGTGCCAGCAGCAACAGGGGGCATAATGAAAAACTGTTTTTT. This gives the protein CASSNRGHNEKLFF.

This clone has a single count. V gene TRBV7-2 combines with J gene TRBJ1-6; D remains unclear. This CDR3 contains 14 residues. Germline CDR1 reads SGHTA; CDR2 reads FQGNSA. Trimming pared 5 bases from V and 7 bases from J, leaving 12 bases between. The CDR3 loop reads CASSPQSSNSPLHF. The CDR3 region has the DNA TGTGCCAGCAGCCCACAGAGTTCAAATTCACCCCTCCACTTT.

As regards this clone: The same CDR3 also results from other DNA sequences found in this sample. In DNA, the CDR3 is TGTGCCAGCTCACCACCCAGCTCCTACGAGCAGTACTTC. It encodes CASSPPSSYEQYF. The chain couples TRBV18 to TRBJ2-7; D is uncertain. The CDR3 runs 13 residues. CDR1 and CDR2 (germline): KGHSH, LQKENI. V gave up 0 bases and J gave up 0 bases, with 3 bases separating them.

Only one count was recorded for this clone. This rearrangement joins TRBV6-5 to TRBJ1-6, with no clear D. Trimming took off 8 bases at V and 7 bases at J, with 15 bases between the two ends. The length of the CDR3 is 14 residues. Per germline, CDR1 MNHEY and CDR2 SVGAGI. CDR3 sequence: CASVAVNPNSPLHF. The DNA for the CDR3 is TGTGCCAGCGTAGCAGTAAATCCAAATTCACCCCTCCACTTT.

The genes are TRBV19 and TRBJ1-2; D may be TRBD1 (6 bases). The CDR3 is made up of 16 amino acids. The V gene's germline CDR1 is LNHDA and CDR2 SQIVND (reference sequence). V was clipped by 4 bases and J by 4 bases, with 19 bases between them. The CDR3 loop is CASSRSDSASGYGYTF. The CDR3 DNA reads TGTGCCAGTAGTAGGTCGGACAGCGCAAGTGGCTATGGCTACACCTTC. Complete variable domain (other parts from reference TRBV19 and TRBJ1-2): DGGITQSPKYLFRKEGQNVTLSCEQNLNHDAMYWYRQDPGQGLRLIYYSQIVNDFQKGDIAEGYSVSREKKESFPLTVTSAQKNPTAFYLCASSRSDSASGYGYTFGSGTRLTVV.

Only a few counts were recorded for this clone. The chain couples TRBV7-2 to TRBJ2-2, with TRBD1 matching 7 bases. This CDR3 has 13 residues. Trimming cost V 5 bases and J 8 bases; bases outside gene matches: 5. CDR1 and CDR2 (germline): SGHTA, FQGNSA. This CDR3 reads CASSSRGQGELFF. CDR3 DNA sequence: TGTGCCAGCAGCAGCCGGGGACAGGGGGAGCTGTTTTTT.

The genes are TRBV7-2 and TRBJ1-2; possibly TRBD1 for D (5 bases). This CDR3 has 11 amino acids. Between the trimmed V and J ends, which lost 5 bases and 7 bases, there was a span of 8 bases. Germline lookup yields CDR1 SGHTA and CDR2 FQGNSA. The CDR3 is CASSPRVGYTF. The CDR3 DNA is TGTGCCAGCAGCCCCAGGGTTGGCTACACCTTC. The complete variable domain, with remaining parts taken from reference TRBV7-2 and TRBJ1-2, reads GAGVSQSPSNKVTEKGKDVELRCDPISGHTALYWYRQSLGQGLEFLIYFQGNSAPDKSGLPSDRFSAERTGGSVSTLTIQRTQQEDSAVYLCASSPRVGYTFGSGTRLTVV.

The chain uses TRBV2 and TRBJ2-6; 9 bases match TRBD1. V lost 6 bases, J lost 0 bases, and 9 bases stayed unmatched. The CDR3 runs 18 residues. Germline CDR1 and CDR2: SNHLY and FYNNEI. CDR3 sequence (DNA): TGTGCCAGCAGGGGGCCCGGGACAGGGAACTCTGGGGCCAACGTCCTGACTTTC. Its translation is CASRGPGTGNSGANVLTF. Using reference TRBV2 and TRBJ2-6 for the parts outside the CDR3, the full variable domain is EPEVTQTPSHQVTQMGQEVILRCVPISNHLYFYWYRQILGQKVEFLVSFYNNEISEKSEIFDDQFSVERPDGSNFTLKIRSTKLEDSAMYFCASRGPGTGNSGANVLTFGAGSRLTVL.

The chain links TRBV12-3 or TRBV12-4 to TRBJ2-2; D is possibly TRBD2 (5 bases). The CDR3 length is 13 residues. V was cut by 4 bases and J by 6 bases, with 9 bases left in between. The CDR3 DNA reads as TGTGCCAGCAGTTACCCCGGGGCCGGGGAGCTGTTTTTT. Amino acid sequence: CASSYPGAGELFF.

In this sample, this clone turned up once. The chain links TRBV7-6 to TRBJ1-2, with D possibly being TRBD1 (6 bases). Trimming shortened V by 2 bases and J by 8 bases, and 36 bases separated the two germline ends. Germline lookup yields CDR1 SGHVS and CDR2 FNYEAQ. The CDR3 runs to 21 residues. CDR3 in amino acids: CASSLRAGAPPTGPHSSGYTF. In DNA, the CDR3 is TGTGCCAGCAGCTTAAGGGCAGGGGCCCCTCCAACTGGGCCTCACTCATCCGGCTACACCTTC.

The DNA of the CDR3 is TGTGCCAGCAGTTTAAACAGGGATTCCTACGAGCAGTACTTC. Translated: CASSLNRDSYEQYF. This sequence joins TRBV27 and TRBJ2-7; D might be TRBD1 (6 bases). V was cut by 2 bases and J by 1 base, with 9 bases left in between. Germline lookup yields CDR1 MNHEY and CDR2 SMNVEV (reference sequence). The CDR3 consists of 14 residues.

This chain connects TRBV6-5 to TRBJ2-5; the D gene is possibly TRBD2 (6 bases). V was cut by 6 bases and J by 2 bases, with 13 bases left in between. The CDR3 length is 14 residues. The germline V gene has CDR1 MNHEY and CDR2 SVGAGI. The CDR3 reads CASSGMGGQETQYF. DNA for the CDR3: TGTGCCAGCAGCGGAATGGGGGGTCAAGAGACCCAGTACTTC.

The chain uses TRBV19 and TRBJ1-6; TRBD1 matches at 11 bases. V dropped 2 bases and J dropped 7; count of bases not matched to a gene: 1. Germline CDR1 LNHDA, CDR2 SQIVND (reference sequence). The CDR3 is 15 amino acids. The CDR3 reads CASSIRDRGNSPLHF. CDR3 sequence (DNA): TGTGCCAGTAGTATACGGGACAGGGGGAATTCACCCCTCCACTTT. Full variable domain (outside the CDR3, taken from reference TRBV19 and TRBJ1-6): DGGITQSPKYLFRKEGQNVTLSCEQNLNHDAMYWYRQDPGQGLRLIYYSQIVNDFQKGDIAEGYSVSREKKESFPLTVTSAQKNPTAFYLCASSIRDRGNSPLHFGNGTRLTVT.

The J gene is TRBJ1-2, the V gene TRBV25-1; D remains ambiguous. Per germline, CDR1 MGHDK and CDR2 SYGVNS. This CDR3 comprises 16 residues. Trimming removed 4 bases at V and 0 bases at J, with 15 bases between. This CDR3 is CASSGLDWSANYGYTF. DNA of the CDR3: TGTGCCAGCAGTGGACTGGATTGGTCGGCTAACTATGGCTACACCTTC.

The rearrangement uses TRBV24-1 and TRBJ1-1; D remains unclear. In germline, CDR1 is KGHDR, CDR2 SFDVKD. The V end lost 1 base, the J end lost 2 bases, and 7 bases lay between the germline ends. The CDR3 is 14 amino acids. For the CDR3, the DNA is TGTGCCACCAGTGATTTCATCAGAAACACTGAAGCTTTCTTT. Translated, it gives CATSDFIRNTEAFF.

The J gene is TRBJ2-7, the V gene TRBV25-1, with D perhaps matching TRBD1 (9 bases). CDR3 length: 15 residues. Germline-derived CDR1 and CDR2 are MGHDK and SYGVNS. Deletions cut 7 bases from V and 3 bases from J, with 19 bases between. This CDR3 reads CASIGRGTGYYEQYF. CDR3 sequence (DNA): TGTGCCAGCATCGGGAGGGGGACAGGGTACTACGAGCAGTACTTC.